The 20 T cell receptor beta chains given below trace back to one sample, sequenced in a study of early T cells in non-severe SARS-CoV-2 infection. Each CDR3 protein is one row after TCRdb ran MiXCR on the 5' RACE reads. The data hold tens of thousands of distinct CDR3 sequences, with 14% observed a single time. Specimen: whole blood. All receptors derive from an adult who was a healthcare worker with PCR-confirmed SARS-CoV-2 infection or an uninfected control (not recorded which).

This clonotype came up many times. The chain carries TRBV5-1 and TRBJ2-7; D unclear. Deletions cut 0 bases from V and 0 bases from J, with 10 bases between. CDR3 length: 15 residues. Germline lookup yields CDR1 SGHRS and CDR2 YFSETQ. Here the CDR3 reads CASSLAVARSYEQYF. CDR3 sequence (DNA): TGCGCCAGCAGCTTGGCTGTGGCCCGCTCCTACGAGCAGTACTTC.

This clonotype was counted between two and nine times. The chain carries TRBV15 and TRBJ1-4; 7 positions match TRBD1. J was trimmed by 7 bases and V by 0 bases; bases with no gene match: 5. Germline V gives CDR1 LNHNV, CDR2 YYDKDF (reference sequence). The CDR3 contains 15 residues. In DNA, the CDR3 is TGTGCCACCAGCAGAGATACAGGGGAGGGTGAAAAACTGTTTTTT. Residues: CATSRDTGEGEKLFF.

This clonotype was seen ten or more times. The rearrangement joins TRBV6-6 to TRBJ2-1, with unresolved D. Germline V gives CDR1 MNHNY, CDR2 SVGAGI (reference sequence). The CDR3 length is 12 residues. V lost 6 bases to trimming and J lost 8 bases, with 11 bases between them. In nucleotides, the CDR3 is TGTGCCAGCAGCCGACGCGTTGATGAGCAGTTCTTC. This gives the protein CASSRRVDEQFF.

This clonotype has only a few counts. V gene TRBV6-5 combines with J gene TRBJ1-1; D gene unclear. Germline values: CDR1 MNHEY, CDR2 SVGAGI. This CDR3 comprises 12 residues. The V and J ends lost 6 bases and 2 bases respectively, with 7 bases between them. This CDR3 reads CASSVGNTEAFF. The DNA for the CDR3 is TGTGCCAGCAGCGTCGGTAACACTGAAGCTTTCTTT.

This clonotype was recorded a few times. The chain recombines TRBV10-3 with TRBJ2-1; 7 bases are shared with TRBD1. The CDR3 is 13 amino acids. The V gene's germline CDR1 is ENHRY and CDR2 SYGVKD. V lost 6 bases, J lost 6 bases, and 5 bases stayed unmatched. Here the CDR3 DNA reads TGTGCCATCAGGAGCCGGGACAGCAATGAGCAGTTCTTC. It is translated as CAIRSRDSNEQFF.

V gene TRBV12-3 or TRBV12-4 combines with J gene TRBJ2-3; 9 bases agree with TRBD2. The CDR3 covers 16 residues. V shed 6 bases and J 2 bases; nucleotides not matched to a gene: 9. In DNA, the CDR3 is TGTGCCAGCAGCTCGTCTGGCGGGAGGGCCACAGATACGCAGTATTTT. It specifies CASSSSGGRATDTQYF.

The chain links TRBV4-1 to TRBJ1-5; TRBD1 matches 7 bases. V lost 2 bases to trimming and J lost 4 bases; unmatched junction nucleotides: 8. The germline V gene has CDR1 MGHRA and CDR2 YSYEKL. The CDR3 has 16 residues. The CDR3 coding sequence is TGCGCCAGCAGCCAAAACACCGGGACAGTTAATCAGCCCCAGCATTTT. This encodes CASSQNTGTVNQPQHF.

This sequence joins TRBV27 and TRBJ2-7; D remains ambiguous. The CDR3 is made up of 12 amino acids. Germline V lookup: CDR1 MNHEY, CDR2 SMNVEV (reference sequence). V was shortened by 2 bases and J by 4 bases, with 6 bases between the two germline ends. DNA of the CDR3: TGTGCCAGCAGTTTAGTGGGGTACGAGCAGTACTTC. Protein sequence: CASSLVGYEQYF.

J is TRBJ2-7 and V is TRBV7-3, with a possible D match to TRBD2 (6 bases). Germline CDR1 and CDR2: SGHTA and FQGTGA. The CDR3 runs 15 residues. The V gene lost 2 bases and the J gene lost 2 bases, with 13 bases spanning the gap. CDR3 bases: TGTGCCAGCAGCTTAGGGCGGGGAGAACCCTACGAGCAGTACTTC. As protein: CASSLGRGEPYEQYF.

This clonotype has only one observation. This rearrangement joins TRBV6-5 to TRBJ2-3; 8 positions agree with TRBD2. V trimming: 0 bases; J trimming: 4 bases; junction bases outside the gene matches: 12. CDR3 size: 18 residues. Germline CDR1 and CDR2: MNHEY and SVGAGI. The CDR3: CASSYSDLAGLGADTQYF. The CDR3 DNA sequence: TGTGCCAGCAGTTACTCGGACCTAGCGGGCCTAGGGGCAGATACGCAGTATTTT.

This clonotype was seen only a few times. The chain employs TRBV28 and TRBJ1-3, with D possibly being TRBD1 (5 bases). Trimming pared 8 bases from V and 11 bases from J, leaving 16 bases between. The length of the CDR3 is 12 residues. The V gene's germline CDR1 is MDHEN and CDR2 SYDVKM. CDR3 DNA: TGTGCCAGCGCCCTGCGGGGGACCTCCATATATTTT. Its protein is CASALRGTSIYF. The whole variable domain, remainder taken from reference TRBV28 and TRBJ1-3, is DVKVTQSSRYLVKRTGEKVFLECVQDMDHENMFWYRQDPGLGLRLIYFSYDVKMKEKGDIPEGYSVSREKKERFSLILESASTNQTSMYLCASALRGTSIYFGEGSWLTVV.

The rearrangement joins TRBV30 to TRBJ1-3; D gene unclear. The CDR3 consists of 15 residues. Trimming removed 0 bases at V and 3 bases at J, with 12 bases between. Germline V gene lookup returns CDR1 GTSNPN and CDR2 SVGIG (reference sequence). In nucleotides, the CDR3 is TGTGCCTGGAGTGTACGAGGTTCCGGTGGAAACACCATATATTTT. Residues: CAWSVRGSGGNTIYF.

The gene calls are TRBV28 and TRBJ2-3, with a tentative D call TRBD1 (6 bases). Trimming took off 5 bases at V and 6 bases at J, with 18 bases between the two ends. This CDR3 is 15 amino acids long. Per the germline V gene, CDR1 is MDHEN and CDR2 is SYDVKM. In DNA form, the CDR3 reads TGTGCCAGCAGTGTCATACAGGGAAACGGTGATACGCAGTATTTT. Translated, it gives CASSVIQGNGDTQYF. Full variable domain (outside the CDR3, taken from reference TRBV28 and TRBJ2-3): DVKVTQSSRYLVKRTGEKVFLECVQDMDHENMFWYRQDPGLGLRLIYFSYDVKMKEKGDIPEGYSVSREKKERFSLILESASTNQTSMYLCASSVIQGNGDTQYFGPGTRLTVL.

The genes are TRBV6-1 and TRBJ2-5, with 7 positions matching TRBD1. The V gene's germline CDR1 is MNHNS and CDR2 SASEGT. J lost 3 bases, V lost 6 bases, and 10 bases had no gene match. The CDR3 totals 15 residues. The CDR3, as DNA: TGTGCCAGCAGACGACAGGGTAAAAGCGAAGAGACCCAGTACTTC. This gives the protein CASRRQGKSEETQYF.

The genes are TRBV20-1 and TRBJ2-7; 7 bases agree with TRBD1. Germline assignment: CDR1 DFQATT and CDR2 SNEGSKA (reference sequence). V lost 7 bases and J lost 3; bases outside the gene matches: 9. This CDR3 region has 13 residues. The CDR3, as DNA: TGCAGTGTCAGAGGGGGCCGCCTCTACGAGCAGTACTTC. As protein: CSVRGGRLYEQYF.

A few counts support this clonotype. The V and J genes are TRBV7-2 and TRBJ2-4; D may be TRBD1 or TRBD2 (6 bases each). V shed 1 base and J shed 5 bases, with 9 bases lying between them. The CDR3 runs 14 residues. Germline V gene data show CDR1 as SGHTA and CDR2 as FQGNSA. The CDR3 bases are TGTGCCAGCAGCTTAGGGGGGGCGCAAAACATTCAGTACTTC. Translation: CASSLGGAQNIQYF.

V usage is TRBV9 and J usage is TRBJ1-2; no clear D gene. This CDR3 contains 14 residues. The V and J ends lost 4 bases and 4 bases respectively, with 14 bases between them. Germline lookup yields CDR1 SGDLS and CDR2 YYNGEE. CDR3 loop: CASSLYPEAYGYTF. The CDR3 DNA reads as TGTGCCAGCAGCCTTTACCCGGAGGCCTATGGCTACACCTTC.

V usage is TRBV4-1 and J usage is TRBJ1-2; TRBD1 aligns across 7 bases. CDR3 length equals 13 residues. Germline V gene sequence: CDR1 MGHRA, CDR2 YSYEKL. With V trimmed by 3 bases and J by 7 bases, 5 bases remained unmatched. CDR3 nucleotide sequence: TGCGCCAGCAGCCACGGGGACAGAACTGGCTACACCTTC. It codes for CASSHGDRTGYTF.

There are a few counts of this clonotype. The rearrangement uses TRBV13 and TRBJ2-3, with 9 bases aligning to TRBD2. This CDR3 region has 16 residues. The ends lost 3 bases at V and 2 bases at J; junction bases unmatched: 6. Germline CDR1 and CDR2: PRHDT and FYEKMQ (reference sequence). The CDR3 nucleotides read TGTGCCAGCAGCTTCCCTTCTAGCGGGGTCACAGATACGCAGTATTTT. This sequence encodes CASSFPSSGVTDTQYF.

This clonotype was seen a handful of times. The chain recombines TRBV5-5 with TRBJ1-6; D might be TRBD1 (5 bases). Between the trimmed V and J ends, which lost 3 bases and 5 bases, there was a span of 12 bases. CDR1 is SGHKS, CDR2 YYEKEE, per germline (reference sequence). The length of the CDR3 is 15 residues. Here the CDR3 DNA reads TGTGCCAGCAGCTGGGTGCAGGGTAATAATTCACCCCTCCACTTT. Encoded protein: CASSWVQGNNSPLHF.